This T cell receptor (beta chain) was obtained from a study of CD8+ T cells in alopecia areata. For the study at large: Treated patients swallowed 5 to 10 mg of oral tofacitinib twice daily. Treated patients received severity scores based on the percentage of scalp area affected.

TCR sequencing used cDNA made by reverse transcription of extracted RNA. Generated by immunoSEQ multiplex PCR, the TCRdb table keeps only in-frame clones and is missing some. The table includes about 150,000 clones, about 59% detected once. Treatment of the sample: oral pan-JAK inhibitor, 5-10 mg twice daily. The input for sequencing was CD8+ T cells sorted from blood, taken at week 4, from a patient treated with tofacitinib. This TCR came from a human donor with alopecia areata.

CDR3 sequence: CSVQGGDQPQHF. The DNA for the CDR3 is TGCAGCGTTCAAGGTGGAGATCAGCCCCAGCATTTT. This sequence joins TRBV29-1 and TRBJ1-5; D unclear. The V end lost 5 bases, the J end lost 5 bases, and 10 bases lay between the germline ends. CDR1 and CDR2 from the germline V gene are SQVTM and ANQGSEA. This CDR3 has 12 residues.